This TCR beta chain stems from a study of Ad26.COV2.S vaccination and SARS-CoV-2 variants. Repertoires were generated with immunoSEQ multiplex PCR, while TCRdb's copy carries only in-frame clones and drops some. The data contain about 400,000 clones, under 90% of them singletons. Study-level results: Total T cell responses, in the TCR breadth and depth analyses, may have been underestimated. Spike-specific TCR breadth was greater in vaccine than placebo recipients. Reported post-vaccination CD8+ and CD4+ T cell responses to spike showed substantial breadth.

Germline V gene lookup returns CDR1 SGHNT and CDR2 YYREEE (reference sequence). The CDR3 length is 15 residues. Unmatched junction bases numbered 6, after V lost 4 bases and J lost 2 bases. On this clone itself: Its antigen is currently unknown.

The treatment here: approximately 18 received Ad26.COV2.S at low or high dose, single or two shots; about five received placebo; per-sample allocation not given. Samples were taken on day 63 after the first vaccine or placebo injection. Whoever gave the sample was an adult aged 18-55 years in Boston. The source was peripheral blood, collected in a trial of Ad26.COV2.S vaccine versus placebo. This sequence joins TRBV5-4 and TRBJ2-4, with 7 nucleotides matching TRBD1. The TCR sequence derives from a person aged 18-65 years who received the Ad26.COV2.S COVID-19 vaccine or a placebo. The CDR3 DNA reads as TGTGCCAGCAGCCAACGACAGGGACCCAAAAACATTCAGTACTTC. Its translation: CASSQRQGPKNIQYF.